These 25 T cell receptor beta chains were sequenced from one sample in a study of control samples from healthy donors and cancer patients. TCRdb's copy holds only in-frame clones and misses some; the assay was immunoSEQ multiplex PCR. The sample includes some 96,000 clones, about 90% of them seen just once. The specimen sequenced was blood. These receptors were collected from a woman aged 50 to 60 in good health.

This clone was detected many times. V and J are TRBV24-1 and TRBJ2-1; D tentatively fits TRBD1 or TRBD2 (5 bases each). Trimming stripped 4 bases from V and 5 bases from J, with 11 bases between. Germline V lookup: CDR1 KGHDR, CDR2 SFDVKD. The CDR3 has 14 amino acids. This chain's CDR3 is CATSDAGTHNEQFF. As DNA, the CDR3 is TGTGCCACCAGTGACGCTGGGACCCACAATGAGCAGTTCTTC.

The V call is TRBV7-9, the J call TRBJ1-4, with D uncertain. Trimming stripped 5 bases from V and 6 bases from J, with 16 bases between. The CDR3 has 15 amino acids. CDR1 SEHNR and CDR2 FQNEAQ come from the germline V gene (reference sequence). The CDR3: CASSPRVNGDEKLFF. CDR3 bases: TGTGCCAGCAGCCCCCGCGTGAATGGAGATGAAAAACTGTTTTTT.

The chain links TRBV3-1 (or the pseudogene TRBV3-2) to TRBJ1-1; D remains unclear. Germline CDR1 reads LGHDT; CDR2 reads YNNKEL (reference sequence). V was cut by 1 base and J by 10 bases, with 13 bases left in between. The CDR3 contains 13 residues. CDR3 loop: CASSQGPLKGAFF. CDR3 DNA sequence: TGTGCCAGCAGCCAAGGTCCCCTTAAGGGAGCTTTCTTT.

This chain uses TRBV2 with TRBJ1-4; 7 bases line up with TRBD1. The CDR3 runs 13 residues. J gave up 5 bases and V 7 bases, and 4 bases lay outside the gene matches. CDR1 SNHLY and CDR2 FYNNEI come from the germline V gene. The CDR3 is CASKTGTNEKLFF. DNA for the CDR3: TGTGCCAGCAAGACAGGGACCAATGAAAAACTGTTTTTT.

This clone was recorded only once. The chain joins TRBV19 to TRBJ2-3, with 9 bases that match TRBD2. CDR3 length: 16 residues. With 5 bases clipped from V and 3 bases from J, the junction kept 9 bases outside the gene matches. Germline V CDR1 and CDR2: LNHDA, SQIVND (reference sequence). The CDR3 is CASSRRGGSSTDTQYF. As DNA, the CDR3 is TGTGCCAGTAGTCGGCGGGGGGGGTCGAGTACAGATACGCAGTATTTT.

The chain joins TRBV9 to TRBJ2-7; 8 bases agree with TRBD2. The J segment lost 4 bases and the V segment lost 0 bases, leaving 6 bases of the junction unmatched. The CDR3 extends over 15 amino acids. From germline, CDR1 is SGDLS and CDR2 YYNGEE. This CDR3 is CASSVEPGGLYEQYF. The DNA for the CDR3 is TGTGCCAGCAGCGTAGAACCGGGGGGGCTATACGAGCAGTACTTC. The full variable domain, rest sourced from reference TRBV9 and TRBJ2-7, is DSGVTQTPKHLITATGQRVTLRCSPRSGDLSVYWYQQSLDQGLQFLIQYYNGEERAKGNILERFSAQQFPDLHSELNLSSLELGDSALYFCASSVEPGGLYEQYFGPGTRLTVT.

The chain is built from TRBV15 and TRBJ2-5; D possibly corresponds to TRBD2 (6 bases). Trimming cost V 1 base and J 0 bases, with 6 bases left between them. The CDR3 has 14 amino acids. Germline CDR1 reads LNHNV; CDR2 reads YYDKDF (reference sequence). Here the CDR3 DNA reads TGTGCCACCAGCAGAGTAGCGGACCAAGAGACCCAGTACTTC. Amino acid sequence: CATSRVADQETQYF. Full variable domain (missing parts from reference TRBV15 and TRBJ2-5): DAMVIQNPRYQVTQFGKPVTLSCSQTLNHNVMYWYQQKSSQAPKLLFHYYDKDFNNEADTPDNFQSRRPNTSFCFLDIRSPGLGDTAMYLCATSRVADQETQYFGPGTRLLVL.

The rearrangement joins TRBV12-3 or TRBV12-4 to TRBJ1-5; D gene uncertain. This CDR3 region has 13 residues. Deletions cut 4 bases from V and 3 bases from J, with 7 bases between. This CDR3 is CASSYAVNQPQHF. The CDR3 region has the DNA TGTGCCAGCAGTTATGCAGTCAATCAGCCCCAGCATTTT.

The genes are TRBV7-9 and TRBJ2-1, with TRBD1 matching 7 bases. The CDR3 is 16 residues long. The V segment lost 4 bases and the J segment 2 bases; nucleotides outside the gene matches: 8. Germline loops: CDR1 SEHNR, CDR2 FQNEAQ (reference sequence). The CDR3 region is CASSSLDRVTYNEQFF. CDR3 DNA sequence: TGTGCCAGCAGCTCTCTCGACAGGGTGACCTACAATGAGCAGTTCTTC.

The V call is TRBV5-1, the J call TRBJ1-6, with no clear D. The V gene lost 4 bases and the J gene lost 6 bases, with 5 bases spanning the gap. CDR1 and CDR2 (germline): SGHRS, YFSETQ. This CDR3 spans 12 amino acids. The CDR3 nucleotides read TGCGCCAGCAGCGGAGGTAATTCACCCCTCCACTTT. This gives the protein CASSGGNSPLHF.

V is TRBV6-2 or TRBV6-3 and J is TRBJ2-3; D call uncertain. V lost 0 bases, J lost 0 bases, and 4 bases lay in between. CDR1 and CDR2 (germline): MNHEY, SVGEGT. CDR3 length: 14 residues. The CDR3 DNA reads TGTGCCAGCAGTTACTCGGGGAGCACAGATACGCAGTATTTT. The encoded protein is CASSYSGSTDTQYF.

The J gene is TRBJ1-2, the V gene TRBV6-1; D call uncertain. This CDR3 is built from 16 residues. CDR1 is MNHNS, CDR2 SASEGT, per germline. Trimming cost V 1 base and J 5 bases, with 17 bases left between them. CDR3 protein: CASSEVSIRWGYGYTF. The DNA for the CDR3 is TGTGCCAGCAGTGAAGTATCCATTCGGTGGGGTTATGGCTACACCTTC.

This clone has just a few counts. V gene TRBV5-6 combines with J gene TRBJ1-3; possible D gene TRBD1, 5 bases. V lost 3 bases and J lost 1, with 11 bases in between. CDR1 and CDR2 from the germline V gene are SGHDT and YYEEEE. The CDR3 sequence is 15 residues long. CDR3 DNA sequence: TGTGCCAGCAGCTACGGGGCTCTATCTGGAAACACCATATATTTT. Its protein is CASSYGALSGNTIYF.

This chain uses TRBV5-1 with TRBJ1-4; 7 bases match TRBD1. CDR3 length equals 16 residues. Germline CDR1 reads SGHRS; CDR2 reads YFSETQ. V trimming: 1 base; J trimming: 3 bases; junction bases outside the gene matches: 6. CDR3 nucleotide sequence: TGCGCCAGCAGCTTGATTCCGGGACAGTCTAATGAAAAACTGTTTTTT. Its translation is CASSLIPGQSNEKLFF.

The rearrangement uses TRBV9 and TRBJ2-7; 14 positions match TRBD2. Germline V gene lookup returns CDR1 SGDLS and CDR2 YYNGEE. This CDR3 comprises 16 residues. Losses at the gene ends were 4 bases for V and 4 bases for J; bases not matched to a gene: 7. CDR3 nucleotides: TGTGCCAGCAGCCCTCTAGGACTAGCGGGGGGTTACGAGCAGTACTTC. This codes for CASSPLGLAGGYEQYF. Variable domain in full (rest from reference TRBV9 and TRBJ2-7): DSGVTQTPKHLITATGQRVTLRCSPRSGDLSVYWYQQSLDQGLQFLIQYYNGEERAKGNILERFSAQQFPDLHSELNLSSLELGDSALYFCASSPLGLAGGYEQYFGPGTRLTVT.

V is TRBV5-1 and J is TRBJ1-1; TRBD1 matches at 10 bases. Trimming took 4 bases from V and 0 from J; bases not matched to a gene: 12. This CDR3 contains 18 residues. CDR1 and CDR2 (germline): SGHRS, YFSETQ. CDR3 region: CASSPTGTGETLNTEAFF. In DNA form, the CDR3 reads TGCGCCAGCAGCCCTACCGGGACAGGGGAAACCTTGAACACTGAAGCTTTCTTT.

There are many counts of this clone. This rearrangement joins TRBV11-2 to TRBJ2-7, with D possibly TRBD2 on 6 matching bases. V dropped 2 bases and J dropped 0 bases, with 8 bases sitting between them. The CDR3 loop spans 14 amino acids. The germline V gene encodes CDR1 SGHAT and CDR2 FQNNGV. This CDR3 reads CASSLSGSSYEQYV. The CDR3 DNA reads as TGTGCCAGCAGCTTATCCGGGAGCTCCTACGAGCAGTACGTC.

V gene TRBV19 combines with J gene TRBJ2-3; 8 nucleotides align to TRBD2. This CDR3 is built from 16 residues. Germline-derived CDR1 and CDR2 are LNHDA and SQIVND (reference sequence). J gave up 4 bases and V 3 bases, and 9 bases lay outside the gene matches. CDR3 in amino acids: CASSIFGTSRADTQYF. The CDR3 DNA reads TGTGCCAGTAGTATTTTCGGGACTAGTAGGGCAGATACGCAGTATTTT.

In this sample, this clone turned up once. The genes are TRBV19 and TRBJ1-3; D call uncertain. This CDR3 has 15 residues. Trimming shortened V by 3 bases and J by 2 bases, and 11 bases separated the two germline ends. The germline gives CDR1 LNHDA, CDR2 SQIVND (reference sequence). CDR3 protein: CASSIEADPGNTIYF. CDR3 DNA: TGTGCCAGTAGTATCGAGGCAGATCCTGGAAACACCATATATTTT.

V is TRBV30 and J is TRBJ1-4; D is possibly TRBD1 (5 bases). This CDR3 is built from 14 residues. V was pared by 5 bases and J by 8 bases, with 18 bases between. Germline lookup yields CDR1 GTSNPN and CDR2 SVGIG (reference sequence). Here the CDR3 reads CAWAPGTVGEKLFF. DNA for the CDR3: TGTGCCTGGGCCCCCGGGACGGTGGGGGAAAAACTGTTTTTT.

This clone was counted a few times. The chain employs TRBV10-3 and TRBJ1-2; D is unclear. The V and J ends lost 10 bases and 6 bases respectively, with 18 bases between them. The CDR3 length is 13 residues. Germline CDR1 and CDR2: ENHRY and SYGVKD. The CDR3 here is CATAVLGGDGYTF. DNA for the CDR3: TGTGCCACCGCGGTTTTAGGTGGGGATGGCTACACCTTC.

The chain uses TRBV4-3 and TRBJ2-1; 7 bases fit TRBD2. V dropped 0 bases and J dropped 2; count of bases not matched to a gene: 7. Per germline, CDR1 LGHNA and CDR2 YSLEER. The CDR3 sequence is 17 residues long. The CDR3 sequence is CASSQEWAGVPYNEQFF. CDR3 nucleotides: TGCGCCAGCAGCCAAGAATGGGCGGGAGTCCCCTACAATGAGCAGTTCTTC.

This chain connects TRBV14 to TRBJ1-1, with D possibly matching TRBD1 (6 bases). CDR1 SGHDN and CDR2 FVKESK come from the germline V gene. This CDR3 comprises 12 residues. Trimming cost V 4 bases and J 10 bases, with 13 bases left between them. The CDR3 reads CASSPQGTRAFF. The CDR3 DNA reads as TGTGCCAGCAGCCCTCAGGGGACCAGAGCTTTCTTT.

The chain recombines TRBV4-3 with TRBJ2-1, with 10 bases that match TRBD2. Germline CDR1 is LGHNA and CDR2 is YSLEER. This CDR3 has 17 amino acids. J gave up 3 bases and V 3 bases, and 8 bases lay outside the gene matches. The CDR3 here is CASSHDLTSGNYNEQFF. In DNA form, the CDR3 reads TGCGCCAGCAGCCATGATCTCACTAGCGGGAACTACAATGAGCAGTTCTTC.

The CDR3 here is CASSEFEGTKGYTF. CDR3 in DNA: TGTGCCAGCAGCGAGTTCGAGGGTACGAAGGGCTACACCTTC. The gene calls are TRBV7-8 and TRBJ1-2; D is ambiguous. V shed 5 bases and J shed 8 bases, with 18 bases lying between them. In germline, CDR1 is SGHVS, CDR2 FQNEAQ. The CDR3 spans 14 residues.